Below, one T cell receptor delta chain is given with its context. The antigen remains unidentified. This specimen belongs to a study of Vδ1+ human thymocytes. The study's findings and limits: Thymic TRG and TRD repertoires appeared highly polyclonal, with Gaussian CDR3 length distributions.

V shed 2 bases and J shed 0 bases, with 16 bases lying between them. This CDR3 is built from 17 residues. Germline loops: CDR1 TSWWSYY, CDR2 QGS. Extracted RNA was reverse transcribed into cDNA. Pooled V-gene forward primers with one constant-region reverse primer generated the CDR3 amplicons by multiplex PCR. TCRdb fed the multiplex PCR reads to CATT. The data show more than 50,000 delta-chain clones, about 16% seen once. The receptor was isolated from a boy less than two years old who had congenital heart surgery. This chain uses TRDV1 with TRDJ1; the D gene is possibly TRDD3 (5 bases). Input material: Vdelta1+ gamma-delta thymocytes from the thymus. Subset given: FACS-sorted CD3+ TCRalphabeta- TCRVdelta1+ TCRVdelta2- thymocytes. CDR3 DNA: TGTGCTCTTGGGGAAGGGACTGGAGGCAGGTACACCGATAAACTCATCTTT. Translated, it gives CALGEGTGGRYTDKLIF.